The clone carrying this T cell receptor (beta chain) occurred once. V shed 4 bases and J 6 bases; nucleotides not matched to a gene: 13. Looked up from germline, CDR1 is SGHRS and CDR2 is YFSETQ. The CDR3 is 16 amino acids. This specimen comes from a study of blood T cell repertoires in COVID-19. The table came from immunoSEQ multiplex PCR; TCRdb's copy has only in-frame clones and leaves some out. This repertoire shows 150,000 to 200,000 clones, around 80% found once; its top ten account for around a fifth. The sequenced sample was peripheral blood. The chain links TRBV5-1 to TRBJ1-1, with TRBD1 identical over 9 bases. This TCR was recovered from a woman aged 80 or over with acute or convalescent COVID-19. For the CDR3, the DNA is TGCGCCAGCAGCCCGCAAATGTCACAGGGGGCGGCTGAAGCTTTCTTT. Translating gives CASSPQMSQGAAEAFF.